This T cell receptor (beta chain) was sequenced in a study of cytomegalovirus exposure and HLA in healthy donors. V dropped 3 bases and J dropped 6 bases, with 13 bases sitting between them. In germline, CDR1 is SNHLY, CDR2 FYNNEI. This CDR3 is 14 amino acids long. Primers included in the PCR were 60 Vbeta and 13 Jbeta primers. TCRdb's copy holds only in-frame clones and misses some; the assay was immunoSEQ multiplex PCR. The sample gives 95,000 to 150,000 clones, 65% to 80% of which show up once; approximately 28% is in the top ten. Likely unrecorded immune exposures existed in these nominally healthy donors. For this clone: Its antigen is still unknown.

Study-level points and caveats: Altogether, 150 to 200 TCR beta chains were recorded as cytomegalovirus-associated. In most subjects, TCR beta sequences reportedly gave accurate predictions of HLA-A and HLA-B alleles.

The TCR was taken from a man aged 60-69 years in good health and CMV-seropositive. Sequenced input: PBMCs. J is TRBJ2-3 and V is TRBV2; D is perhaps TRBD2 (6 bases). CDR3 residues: CASSEGGNADTQYF. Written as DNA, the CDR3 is TGTGCCAGCAGTGAGGGGGGAAATGCCGATACGCAGTATTTT. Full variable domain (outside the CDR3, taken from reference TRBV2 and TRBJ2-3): EPEVTQTPSHQVTQMGQEVILRCVPISNHLYFYWYRQILGQKVEFLVSFYNNEISEKSEIFDDQFSVERPDGSNFTLKIRSTKLEDSAMYFCASSEGGNADTQYFGPGTRLTVL.